This T cell receptor beta chain was recovered during a study of shared clonotypes between healthy human individuals. Findings and limits, study-wide: Sharing across several donors was seen in 5% to 5.5% of naive CD4 clonotypes.

To note about this clone: The antigen is unknown.

Some clones are missing from TCRdb's copy, which holds only in-frame ones; the method was immunoSEQ multiplex PCR. The data contain approximately 2.1 million clones, over 85% of them singletons. The receptor's source is a man aged 18-30 years in good health. Some clones in this sample may be carry-over from other donors' samples. Sequences were obtained from naive CD4+ T cells from PBMCs. Subset indicated: CD45RA+ positively selected.

CDR3 nucleotides: TGTGCCAGCAGCCAAGGGGCCGGAGGTACCGGGGAGCTGTTTTTT. This encodes CASSQGAGGTGELFF. The chain couples TRBV14 to TRBJ2-2, with a possible D match to TRBD2 (5 bases). Between the trimmed V and J ends, which lost 1 base and 5 bases, there was a span of 11 bases. This CDR3 region has 15 residues. Germline values: CDR1 SGHDN, CDR2 FVKESK.